Shown below are 18 T cell receptor beta chains from a single sample sequenced in a study of T-cell memory formation after mild COVID-19. TCRdb called the 5' RACE reads again in MiXCR, with one record for every CDR3 protein. The sample holds about 400,000 distinct CDR3 sequences, about 25% seen once. The sample comprised PBMCs or a T cell subset sorted from them (not recorded which). The receptors here all came from an adult woman who had mild COVID-19 (a few samples of this study predate the infection). Cell type and time point are not known.

This clonotype was counted only a few times. This rearrangement joins TRBV7-8 to TRBJ2-7; 7 nucleotides line up with TRBD2. The V gene end was trimmed by 2 bases and the J gene end by 0 bases; junction bases not matched to a gene: 1. CDR3 length: 14 amino acids. The germline CDR1 and CDR2 sequences are SGHVS and FQNEAQ. This CDR3 reads CASSLRDYSYEQYF. The CDR3 DNA reads as TGTGCCAGCAGCTTAAGGGACTACTCCTACGAGCAGTACTTC.

The CDR3 here is CASTPPAGTGDYEQYF. The CDR3 nucleotides read TGTGCCAGCACCCCACCCGCCGGGACAGGGGACTACGAGCAGTACTTC. This chain uses TRBV6-1 with TRBJ2-7; 10 nucleotides match TRBD1. V shed 7 bases and J 3 bases; nucleotides not matched to a gene: 12. Per the germline V gene, CDR1 is MNHNS and CDR2 is SASEGT. This CDR3 has 16 amino acids.

V usage is TRBV12-3 or TRBV12-4 and J usage is TRBJ1-1; 8 bases line up with TRBD1. Trimming took 4 bases from V and 7 from J; bases not matched to a gene: 17. The CDR3 is 17 amino acids. The chain's CDR3 is CASSSSPRQGKRDEAFF. In DNA, the CDR3 is TGTGCCAGCAGTTCATCGCCCAGACAGGGGAAAAGGGATGAAGCTTTCTTT.

This clonotype showed up just a few times. CDR3 protein: CASSYSGSGANVLTF. CDR3 DNA: TGTGCCAGCAGTTACTCAGGTTCTGGGGCCAACGTCCTGACTTTC. The V call is TRBV6-6, the J call TRBJ2-6; D gene unclear. V shed 0 bases and J shed 1 base, with 4 bases lying between them. Germline CDR1 is MNHNY and CDR2 is SVGAGI (reference sequence). The CDR3 runs 15 residues.

The gene calls are TRBV12-3 or TRBV12-4 and TRBJ2-2, with D tentatively TRBD1 (6 bases). Trimming shortened V by 2 bases and J by 0 bases, and 7 bases separated the two germline ends. There are 15 residues in the CDR3. CDR3 sequence reads: CASSLRQANTGELFF. The CDR3 coding sequence is TGTGCCAGCAGTTTACGACAGGCGAACACCGGGGAGCTGTTTTTT.

This clonotype was found a few times. This chain links TRBV5-5 with TRBJ2-7; 10 bases are shared with TRBD2. Germline CDR1 is SGHKS and CDR2 is YYEKEE (reference sequence). The CDR3 extends over 14 amino acids. Trimming cost V 4 bases and J 5 bases; bases outside gene matches: 6. The CDR3 sequence: CASSLASGRDEQYF. The CDR3 bases are TGTGCCAGCAGCCTTGCGAGCGGGAGGGACGAGCAGTACTTC.

This rearrangement joins TRBV5-5 to TRBJ1-4; TRBD1 matches 9 bases. V was pared by 5 bases and J by 0 bases, with 5 bases of the junction left unmatched. Germline-derived CDR1 and CDR2 are SGHKS and YYEKEE (reference sequence). This CDR3 is 16 amino acids long. The CDR3 DNA reads TGTGCCAGCAGAACGGGACAGGGTGCAACTAATGAAAAACTGTTTTTT. Its translation: CASRTGQGATNEKLFF.

The rearrangement joins TRBV7-2 to TRBJ1-1; weak D call: TRBD1 (5 bases). V lost 3 bases, J lost 0 bases, and 8 bases lay in between. The CDR3 has 14 amino acids. Germline lookup yields CDR1 SGHTA and CDR2 FQGNSA. CDR3 amino acids: CASSLPGMNTEAFF. The DNA for the CDR3 is TGTGCCAGCAGCTTGCCAGGGATGAACACTGAAGCTTTCTTT.

This clonotype was picked up a small number of times. This sequence joins TRBV27 and TRBJ2-3, with D uncertain. V lost 7 bases and J 4 bases, leaving 18 bases between the germline ends. This CDR3 comprises 15 residues. The germline CDR1 and CDR2 sequences are MNHEY and SMNVEV (reference sequence). This CDR3 is CASNPRSTSPDTQYF. CDR3 DNA: TGTGCCAGCAACCCCAGGTCCACGTCCCCAGATACGCAGTATTTT.

This clonotype appeared a few times. V gene TRBV19 combines with J gene TRBJ1-1; D not resolved. V was shortened by 1 base and J by 7 bases, with 13 bases between the two germline ends. This CDR3 has 14 amino acids. The germline gives CDR1 LNHDA, CDR2 SQIVND (reference sequence). In DNA form, the CDR3 reads TGTGCCAGTAGTATAGGGGGAATCGGGATTGAAGCTTTCTTT. Its translation: CASSIGGIGIEAFF.

The rearrangement links TRBV18 to TRBJ2-5; D is uncertain. Germline values: CDR1 KGHSH, CDR2 LQKENI. This CDR3 is 13 amino acids long. The V end lost 4 bases, the J end lost 0 bases, and 6 bases lay between the germline ends. CDR3 amino acids: CASSQGNQETQYF. For the CDR3, the DNA is TGTGCCAGCTCACAGGGAAACCAAGAGACCCAGTACTTC.

This rearrangement joins TRBV7-8 to TRBJ2-7; D gene unclear. This CDR3 is built from 12 residues. V was shortened by 1 base and J by 6 bases, with 7 bases between the two germline ends. Germline CDR1 is SGHVS and CDR2 is FQNEAQ. This CDR3 is CASSLDVTEQYF. In DNA form, the CDR3 reads TGTGCCAGCAGCTTAGACGTTACCGAGCAGTACTTC.

This clonotype was seen only a few times. The V gene is TRBV7-2, the J gene TRBJ2-1, with a tentative D call TRBD2 (6 bases). The CDR3 runs to 14 residues. Looked up from germline, CDR1 is SGHTA and CDR2 is FQGNSA. V lost 3 bases, J lost 10 bases, and 16 bases lay in between. CDR3 loop: CASSLWITGEEQFF. The CDR3 DNA follows: TGTGCCAGCAGCTTGTGGATCACGGGGGAAGAGCAGTTCTTC. Based on the CDR3 plus reference TRBV7-2 and TRBJ2-1, the full variable domain is GAGVSQSPSNKVTEKGKDVELRCDPISGHTALYWYRQSLGQGLEFLIYFQGNSAPDKSGLPSDRFSAERTGGSVSTLTIQRTQQEDSAVYLCASSLWITGEEQFFGPGTRLTVL.

This clonotype has just a few counts. The chain employs TRBV9 and TRBJ2-5, with 9 bases identical to TRBD2. The CDR3 is made up of 15 amino acids. Germline values: CDR1 SGDLS, CDR2 YYNGEE. J lost 1 base, V lost 4 bases, and 5 bases had no gene match. CDR3 residues: CASSTGLARQETQYF. The CDR3 nucleotides read TGTGCCAGCAGCACGGGACTAGCTCGCCAAGAGACCCAGTACTTC.

This chain uses TRBV12-3 or TRBV12-4 with TRBJ2-7; 11 bases fit TRBD2. J gave up 5 bases and V 0 bases, and 3 bases lay outside the gene matches. The CDR3 contains 15 residues. The chain's CDR3 is CASSLALAGVNEQYV. In DNA form, the CDR3 reads TGTGCCAGCAGTTTAGCACTAGCGGGGGTTAACGAGCAGTACGTC.

Ten or more counts support this clonotype. This CDR3 is CASSLLWDEQFF. In DNA, the CDR3 is TGTGCCAGCAGCTTGCTCTGGGATGAGCAGTTCTTC. The chain employs TRBV5-5 and TRBJ2-1; D not certain. Germline values: CDR1 SGHKS, CDR2 YYEKEE (reference sequence). V shed 1 base and J shed 8 bases, with 7 bases lying between them. This CDR3 has 12 amino acids.

This chain links TRBV12-3 or TRBV12-4 with TRBJ1-1, with a tentative D call TRBD1 (5 bases). This CDR3 is 14 amino acids long. Trimming cost V 3 bases and J 4 bases, with 12 bases left between them. The DNA for the CDR3 is TGTGCCAGCAGTTTTCCTGTAGGGACCACTGAAGCTTTCTTT. Encoded protein: CASSFPVGTTEAFF.

J is TRBJ2-6 and V is TRBV19; a weak D match, TRBD1 (5 bases). CDR1 and CDR2 (germline): LNHDA, SQIVND (reference sequence). The V end lost 7 bases, the J end lost 0 bases, and 16 bases lay between the germline ends. The CDR3 is 17 amino acids. The CDR3 nucleotides read TGTGCCAGTATGCAAGACAGTGTCCTCTCTGGGGCCAACGTCCTGACTTTC. This codes for CASMQDSVLSGANVLTF.